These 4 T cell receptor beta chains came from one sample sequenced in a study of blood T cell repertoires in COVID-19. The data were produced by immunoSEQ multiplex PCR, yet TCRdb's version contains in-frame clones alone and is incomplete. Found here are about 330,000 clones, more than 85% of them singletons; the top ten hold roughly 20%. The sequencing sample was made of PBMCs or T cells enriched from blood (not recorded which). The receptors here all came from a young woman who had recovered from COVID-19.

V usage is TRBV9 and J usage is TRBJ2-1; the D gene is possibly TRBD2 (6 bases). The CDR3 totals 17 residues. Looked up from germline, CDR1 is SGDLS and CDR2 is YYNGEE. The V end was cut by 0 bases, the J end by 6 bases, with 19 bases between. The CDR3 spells CASSVALEEAGINEQFF. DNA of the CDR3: TGTGCCAGCAGCGTAGCTTTGGAGGAGGCGGGGATCAATGAGCAGTTCTTC. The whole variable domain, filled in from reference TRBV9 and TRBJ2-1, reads DSGVTQTPKHLITATGQRVTLRCSPRSGDLSVYWYQQSLDQGLQFLIQYYNGEERAKGNILERFSAQQFPDLHSELNLSSLELGDSALYFCASSVALEEAGINEQFFGPGTRLTVL.

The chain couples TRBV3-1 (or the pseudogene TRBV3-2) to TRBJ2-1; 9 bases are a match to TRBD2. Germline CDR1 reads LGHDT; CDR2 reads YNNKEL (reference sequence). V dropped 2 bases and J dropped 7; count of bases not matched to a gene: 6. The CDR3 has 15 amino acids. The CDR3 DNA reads TGTGCCAGCAGCCAATCCAGCGGGAGGAGGAATGAGCAGTTCTTC. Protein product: CASSQSSGRRNEQFF.

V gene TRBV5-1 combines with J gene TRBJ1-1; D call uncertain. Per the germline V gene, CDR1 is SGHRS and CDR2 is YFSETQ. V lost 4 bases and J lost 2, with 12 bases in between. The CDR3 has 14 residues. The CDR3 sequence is CASSPATGNTEAFF. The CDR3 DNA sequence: TGCGCCAGCAGCCCAGCGACGGGAAACACTGAAGCTTTCTTT.

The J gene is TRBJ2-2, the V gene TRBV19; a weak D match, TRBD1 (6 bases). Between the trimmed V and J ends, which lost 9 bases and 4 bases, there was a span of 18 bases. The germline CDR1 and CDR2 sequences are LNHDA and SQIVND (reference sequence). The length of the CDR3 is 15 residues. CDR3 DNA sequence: TGTGCCAGCACCTATGGGGACATTTTCACCGGGGAGCTGTTTTTT. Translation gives CASTYGDIFTGELFF. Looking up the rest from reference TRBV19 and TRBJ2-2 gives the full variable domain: DGGITQSPKYLFRKEGQNVTLSCEQNLNHDAMYWYRQDPGQGLRLIYYSQIVNDFQKGDIAEGYSVSREKKESFPLTVTSAQKNPTAFYLCASTYGDIFTGELFFGEGSRLTVL.